These 27 T cell receptor beta chains came from one sample sequenced in a study of blood T cells in healthy people across ages. Together with a sample-barcoded 5' primer, a J-beta primer mix was included in a second PCR lasting roughly 6 to 12 cycles. TCRdb re-called the 5' RACE reads with MiXCR, one entry per CDR3 protein. The profile shows 700,000 to 800,000 distinct CDR3 sequences, 43% of them singletons. Sequenced sample: blood. The receptors were gathered from a woman aged 55-75 years in good health.

J is TRBJ2-1 and V is TRBV13; a weak D match, TRBD1 (6 bases). CDR1 is PRHDT and CDR2 is FYEKMQ in the germline V gene (reference sequence). The V gene lost 4 bases and the J gene lost 7 bases, with 20 bases spanning the gap. This CDR3 contains 16 residues. CDR3 amino acids: CASSSQTGSWWNEQFF. The CDR3, as DNA: TGTGCCAGCAGCTCCCAAACAGGGTCTTGGTGGAATGAGCAGTTCTTC.

The chain links TRBV9 to TRBJ2-7; D may be TRBD1 or TRBD2 (5 bases each). V was trimmed by 4 bases and J by 4 bases, leaving 18 bases between them. Per the germline V gene, CDR1 is SGDLS and CDR2 is YYNGEE. This CDR3 is 15 amino acids long. The CDR3 protein is CASSSGGDPAYEQYF. In DNA form, the CDR3 reads TGTGCCAGCAGCTCAGGTGGGGACCCGGCTTACGAGCAGTACTTC.

This clonotype showed up just a few times. The chain joins TRBV7-2 to TRBJ2-5; 11 positions agree with TRBD2. The CDR3 has 14 residues. Germline CDR1 reads SGHTA; CDR2 reads FQGNSA. Trimming cost V 6 bases and J 11 bases; bases outside gene matches: 11. The CDR3 DNA is TGTGCCAGCAGGGTAACTAGCGGGAGCAATGAGCAGTACTTC. This encodes CASRVTSGSNEQYF.

This clonotype was counted a few times. The genes are TRBV20-1 and TRBJ1-2; D remains unclear. The CDR3 has 11 amino acids. In germline, CDR1 is DFQATT, CDR2 SNEGSKA (reference sequence). V shed 5 bases and J shed 3 bases, with 7 bases lying between them. CDR3 sequence (DNA): TGCAGTGCTGAGGCGGACTATGGCTACACCTTC. Translated: CSAEADYGYTF.

This chain connects TRBV7-9 to TRBJ2-7, with D maybe TRBD1 (6 bases). The CDR3 covers 15 residues. V was trimmed by 5 bases and J by 0 bases, leaving 14 bases between them. CDR1 is SEHNR and CDR2 is FQNEAQ in the germline V gene (reference sequence). CDR3 in amino acids: CASSPGADISYEQYF. The CDR3 DNA follows: TGTGCCAGCAGCCCAGGGGCAGATATCTCCTACGAGCAGTACTTC.

The chain combines TRBV6-2 or TRBV6-3 with TRBJ2-1, with 7 bases fitting TRBD1. With V trimmed by 0 bases and J by 6 bases, 2 bases remained unmatched. CDR3 length equals 14 residues. From germline, CDR1 is MNHEY and CDR2 SVGEGT. The CDR3 spells CASSYSDRTNEQFF. CDR3 bases: TGTGCCAGCAGTTACTCGGACAGGACCAATGAGCAGTTCTTC.

The genes are TRBV11-2 and TRBJ2-7; a weak D match, TRBD1 (6 bases). CDR1 is SGHAT, CDR2 FQNNGV, per germline. V gave up 0 bases and J gave up 6 bases, with 15 bases separating them. The CDR3 spans 15 residues. CDR3: CASSLDLRGPREQYF. CDR3 sequence (DNA): TGTGCCAGCAGCTTAGATCTCAGGGGACCCCGCGAGCAGTACTTC. The full variable domain, its missing parts supplied by reference TRBV11-2 and TRBJ2-7, is EAGVAQSPRYKIIEKRQSVAFWCNPISGHATLYWYQQILGQGPKLLIQFQNNGVVDDSQLPKDRFSAERLKGVDSTLKIQPAKLEDSAVYLCASSLDLRGPREQYFGPGTRLTVT.

This clonotype occurred many times. This chain joins TRBV9 and TRBJ2-1, with 11 bases matching TRBD2. Germline V gene data show CDR1 as SGDLS and CDR2 as YYNGEE. The CDR3 length is 13 residues. V lost 3 bases, J lost 9 bases, and 2 bases stayed unmatched. The CDR3 region is CASSGGTSGEQFF. CDR3 coding DNA: TGTGCCAGCAGCGGGGGGACTAGCGGTGAGCAGTTCTTC.

This clonotype was counted only a few times. The V call is TRBV9, the J call TRBJ2-3; D remains unclear. Looked up from germline, CDR1 is SGDLS and CDR2 is YYNGEE. V was cut by 0 bases and J by 0 bases, with 8 bases left in between. There are 15 residues in the CDR3. Written as DNA, the CDR3 is TGTGCCAGCAGCGTAGGGGCTGTTAGCACAGATACGCAGTATTTT. Its protein product is CASSVGAVSTDTQYF.

The chain couples TRBV9 to TRBJ2-1, with D possibly TRBD2 on 6 matching bases. Per germline, CDR1 SGDLS and CDR2 YYNGEE. The CDR3 runs to 15 residues. The V and J ends lost 0 bases and 4 bases respectively, with 11 bases between them. CDR3 coding DNA: TGTGCCAGCAGCGTAGAACGGGAGTCATACAATGAGCAGTTCTTC. Amino acids: CASSVERESYNEQFF.

This rearrangement joins TRBV6-2 or TRBV6-3 to TRBJ1-1; TRBD1 agrees at 8 bases. CDR3 length: 13 amino acids. The germline CDR1 and CDR2 sequences are MNHEY and SVGEGT. The V gene end was trimmed by 5 bases and the J gene end by 6 bases; junction bases not matched to a gene: 5. The CDR3 sequence: CASSDRTGPEAFF. The CDR3 DNA sequence: TGTGCCAGCAGTGACCGGACAGGGCCTGAAGCTTTCTTT.

This sequence joins TRBV10-2 and TRBJ2-7; the D gene could be TRBD1 or TRBD2 (5 bases each). Trimming shortened V by 6 bases and J by 1 base, and 16 bases separated the two germline ends. Germline-derived CDR1 and CDR2 are WSHSY and SAAADI. The CDR3 loop spans 15 amino acids. The CDR3: CASSRDVSSSYEQYF. The CDR3 bases are TGCGCCAGCAGCCGGGACGTAAGTTCATCCTACGAGCAGTACTTC.

The CDR3 loop reads CASSFSTGTSETYEQYF. The CDR3 bases are TGTGCCAGCAGTTTTTCCACTGGGACTAGCGAGACCTACGAGCAGTACTTC. The rearrangement uses TRBV12-3 or TRBV12-4 and TRBJ2-5; 10 bases are shared with TRBD2. The end of the DNA is better explained by TRBJ2-7, so the J call may be wrong. The CDR3 runs 17 residues.

This clonotype was seen a handful of times. The genes are TRBV6-1 and TRBJ2-7; TRBD1 agrees at 7 bases. This CDR3 comprises 15 residues. V trimming: 6 bases; J trimming: 3 bases; junction bases outside the gene matches: 11. CDR1 and CDR2 from the germline V gene are MNHNS and SASEGT. The CDR3 DNA sequence: TGTGCCAGCAGCCCCGCCGGGACAGACTACTACGAGCAGTACTTC. Translated: CASSPAGTDYYEQYF.

This clonotype was recorded at least ten times. The V and J genes are TRBV6-2 or TRBV6-3 and TRBJ2-3; TRBD1 agrees at 9 bases. CDR1 is MNHEY and CDR2 is SVGEGT in the germline V gene. V shed 7 bases and J 3 bases; nucleotides not matched to a gene: 11. The CDR3 is 16 residues long. The CDR3 region is CASKWSLDRGTDTQYF. The CDR3 DNA follows: TGTGCCAGCAAATGGTCTCTGGACAGGGGAACAGATACGCAGTATTTT.

V gene TRBV2 combines with J gene TRBJ1-5; D is undetermined. Between the trimmed V and J ends, which lost 6 bases and 0 bases, there was a span of 12 bases. The CDR3 loop spans 15 amino acids. CDR1 is SNHLY and CDR2 is FYNNEI in the germline V gene. CDR3 bases: TGTGCCAGCAGCCCGGACTTCACTAGCAATCAGCCCCAGCATTTT. Its protein is CASSPDFTSNQPQHF.

This chain links TRBV6-2 or TRBV6-3 with TRBJ2-1; D may be TRBD1 or TRBD2 (5 bases each). This CDR3 contains 15 residues. Germline assignment: CDR1 MNHEY and CDR2 SVGEGT. The V end lost 6 bases, the J end lost 8 bases, and 20 bases lay between the germline ends. The CDR3 nucleotides are TGTGCCAGCAGACGACCCCCGGGACGGGGAGATGAGCAGTTCTTC. Its translation: CASRRPPGRGDEQFF.

The table lists this clonotype with many counts. This chain links TRBV29-1 with TRBJ1-2; 7 bases are shared with TRBD1. There are 12 residues in the CDR3. Germline V lookup: CDR1 SQVTM, CDR2 ANQGSEA. With V trimmed by 5 bases and J by 4 bases, 4 bases remained unmatched. The CDR3 is CSVYRGSYGYTF. The CDR3 nucleotides are TGCAGCGTTTACAGGGGATCCTATGGCTACACCTTC.

The chain combines TRBV10-3 with TRBJ2-2, with D uncertain. The CDR3 is made up of 13 amino acids. The germline CDR1 and CDR2 sequences are ENHRY and SYGVKD. Trimming stripped 2 bases from V and 3 bases from J, with 4 bases between. CDR3 coding DNA: TGTGCCATCAGTGAGCGCGACACCGGGGAGCTGTTTTTT. Its translation: CAISERDTGELFF.

Regarding this clonotype: This could be a read error, since a much larger clone is one nucleotide away. The rearrangement joins TRBV6-5 to TRBJ2-1; 9 nucleotides agree with TRBD2. The CDR3 loop spans 15 amino acids. Germline lookup yields CDR1 MNHEY and CDR2 SVGAGI. Trimming removed 5 bases from V and 11 bases from J; junction bases left unmatched: 13. The CDR3 DNA reads as TGTGCCAGCAGTAAGCAAGCGGGGGGTCGAAATAAGCAGTTCTTC. Translation gives CASSKQAGGRNKQFF.

This clonotype was counted between two and nine times. This chain links TRBV3-1 with TRBJ1-1; possible D gene TRBD1, 5 bases. CDR1 and CDR2 from the germline V gene are LGHDT and YNNKEL (reference sequence). The CDR3 spans 15 residues. V lost 4 bases and J lost 1, with 13 bases in between. CDR3 bases: TGTGCCAGCAGCCCCCGCCAGGGAGGGAACACTGAAGCTTTCTTT. This encodes CASSPRQGGNTEAFF.

This clonotype has only a few counts. The rearrangement joins TRBV20-1 to TRBJ2-7; TRBD2 matches at 9 bases. The germline CDR1 and CDR2 sequences are DFQATT and SNEGSKA (reference sequence). The CDR3 is 15 residues long. After removal of 4 bases from V and 4 bases from J, the junction contained 11 bases not matched to a gene. The CDR3 here is CSAKDPSSGTYEQYF. The CDR3 nucleotides are TGCAGTGCTAAAGACCCCTCTAGCGGGACGTACGAGCAGTACTTC.

V gene TRBV12-3 or TRBV12-4 combines with J gene TRBJ2-1, with D tentatively TRBD2 (6 bases). Trimming shortened V by 6 bases and J by 0 bases, and 18 bases separated the two germline ends. CDR3 length: 17 amino acids. In nucleotides, the CDR3 is TGTGCCAGCAGCCTACGTTTCGCGGGGAACTCCTACAATGAGCAGTTCTTC. Protein sequence: CASSLRFAGNSYNEQFF.

This clonotype was picked up a small number of times. The V call is TRBV2, the J call TRBJ2-7; the D gene could be TRBD1 or TRBD2 (5 bases each). This CDR3 spans 13 amino acids. V lost 1 base and J lost 4, with 8 bases in between. Looked up from germline, CDR1 is SNHLY and CDR2 is FYNNEI. CDR3: CASSEGWGYEQYF. CDR3 nucleotides: TGTGCCAGCAGTGAAGGATGGGGGTACGAGCAGTACTTC.

This clonotype has only a few counts. This sequence joins TRBV12-3 or TRBV12-4 and TRBJ2-7; possible D gene TRBD2, 7 bases. The end of the DNA fits TRBJ2-5 better, so the J call may be wrong. The CDR3 is 14 amino acids. The DNA for the CDR3 is TGTGCCAGCAGCCCGGGGGGCGCCAGGAAGACCCAGTACTTC. Amino acids: CASSPGGARKTQYF.

The rearrangement joins TRBV6-2 or TRBV6-3 to TRBJ2-5; D perhaps matches TRBD2 (6 bases). V dropped 2 bases and J dropped 1 base, with 14 bases sitting between them. Germline V CDR1 and CDR2: MNHEY, SVGEGT. The CDR3 sequence is 16 residues long. In DNA form, the CDR3 reads TGTGCCAGCAGTTACGGGCCCGGGGGTATCCAAGAGACCCAGTACTTC. Residues: CASSYGPGGIQETQYF.

V usage is TRBV4-1 and J usage is TRBJ2-1; 15 nucleotides line up with TRBD2. The V gene end was trimmed by 6 bases and the J gene end by 7 bases; junction bases not matched to a gene: 7. The germline CDR1 and CDR2 sequences are MGHRA and YSYEKL. The CDR3 is 16 amino acids. This chain's CDR3 is CASRGGLAGGPNEQFF. The CDR3 bases are TGCGCCAGCAGGGGAGGACTAGCGGGGGGGCCGAATGAGCAGTTCTTC.